This T cell receptor beta chain was captured by sequencing in a study of blood T cell repertoires in COVID-19. About the research overall: Sources were T cells, B-cell-depleted T cells, or PBMCs; the material itself was cDNA or gDNA.

The authors' processing: Estimation of nucleated cell counts was performed using reference gene primer amplification. Repertoires were generated with immunoSEQ multiplex PCR, while TCRdb's copy carries only in-frame clones and drops some. V, J and clone size are those of that table, while D and trimming were read from the DNA. The table records 300,000 to 400,000 clones, 65% to 90% of them present only once. The clonotype was recovered from a human donor in a cohort sampled during active COVID-19. The sequencing input was peripheral blood.

DNA of the CDR3: TGTGCCAGCAGTTTATTCGGTCAGCCCCAGCATTTT. Residues: CASSLFGQPQHF. The chain recombines TRBV28 with TRBJ1-5; D not resolved. Trimming removed 1 base from V and 6 bases from J, with 4 bases in between. This CDR3 is built from 12 residues. Germline CDR1 and CDR2: MDHEN and SYDVKM. Combining the CDR3 with reference TRBV28 and TRBJ1-5 gives the whole variable domain DVKVTQSSRYLVKRTGEKVFLECVQDMDHENMFWYRQDPGLGLRLIYFSYDVKMKEKGDIPEGYSVSREKKERFSLILESASTNQTSMYLCASSLFGQPQHFGDGTRLSIL.